This is a list of T cell receptor beta chains from one sample in a study of PD-1 blockade in classical Hodgkin lymphoma. Assay: immunoSEQ multiplex PCR; the TCRdb copy retains only in-frame clones and omits some. The sample carries approximately 45,000 clones, around two thirds recorded once. The sequences come from peripheral blood mononuclear cells (PBMCs), collected before the fourth cycle of nivolumab. The source is a human donor with classical Hodgkin lymphoma. Each CDR3 is given with its conserved first and last residue. Each record gives: D gene, V gene, clone size, J gene, CDR3 protein, CDR3 DNA. The D gene is left open where the match is weak. The size field is filled for only some rows; it gives once, few, many or a size class.

>TRBD1|TRBV7-3|NA|TRBJ2-2
CASSEQGADTGELFF
TGTGCCAGCAGCGAACAGGGGGCGGACACCGGGGAGCTGTTTTTT
>NA|TRBV10-3|once|TRBJ1-1
CAISESSLNTEAFF
TGTGCCATCAGTGAATCGTCTCTGAACACTGAAGCTTTCTTT
>NA|TRBV5-1|NA|TRBJ2-7
CASSLASGFSYEQYF
TGCGCCAGCAGCTTGGCCTCAGGGTTCTCCTACGAGCAGTACTTC
>NA|TRBV4-3|medium-sized|TRBJ1-1
CASSQEGVTTEAFF
TGCGCCAGCAGCCAAGAGGGGGTGACGACTGAAGCTTTCTTT
>TRBD1|TRBV9|NA|TRBJ2-7
CASSVEDREVEEQYF
TGTGCCAGCAGCGTAGAGGACAGGGAGGTAGAAGAGCAGTACTTC
>TRBD1|TRBV5-4|NA|TRBJ1-1
CASSHRQGAYTEAFF
TGTGCCAGCAGCCATCGACAGGGGGCGTACACTGAAGCTTTCTTT
>TRBD2|TRBV7-6|NA|TRBJ2-2
CASSLREGGELFF
TGTGCCAGCAGCTTACGGGAGGGCGGGGAGCTGTTTTTT
>NA|TRBV28|NA|TRBJ1-6
CASSPLRGPLHF
TGTGCCAGCAGTCCCCTAAGGGGGCCCCTCCACTTT
>TRBD1|TRBV30|NA|TRBJ2-7
CAWSSGTGSYEQYF
TGTGCCTGGAGCAGCGGGACAGGGTCCTACGAGCAGTACTTC
>NA|TRBV6-5|few|TRBJ2-3
CASSPGRSWTDTQYF
TGTGCCAGCAGCCCAGGACGTAGTTGGACAGATACGCAGTATTTT
>TRBD1|TRBV6-5|few|TRBJ1-1
CASSRTGGETEAFF
TGTGCCAGCAGTAGGACAGGGGGAGAGACTGAAGCTTTCTTT
>TRBD1|TRBV28|few|TRBJ1-4
CASSLPTGSNEKLFF
TGTGCCAGCAGTCTACCGACAGGGTCGAATGAAAAACTGTTTTTT
>NA|TRBV11-2|NA|TRBJ2-2
CASSLRGTNTGELFF
TGTGCCAGCAGCTTGCGGGGAACGAACACCGGGGAGCTGTTTTTT
>TRBD2|TRBV6-5|NA|TRBJ2-7
CASSTSGESSYEQYF
TGTGCCAGCAGCACGAGCGGGGAGAGCTCCTACGAGCAGTACTTC
>TRBD1|TRBV12-5|NA|TRBJ2-7
CASDEGAGEQYF
TGTGCTAGTGATGAGGGGGCCGGCGAGCAGTACTTC
>NA|TRBV6-6|NA|TRBJ1-2
CASSYSGGRNGYTF
TGTGCCAGCAGTTACTCGGGGGGGAGGAATGGCTACACCTTC
>TRBD2|TRBV9|NA|TRBJ2-1
CASSVEGSGGNEQFF
TGTGCCAGCAGCGTAGAAGGTAGCGGGGGGAATGAGCAGTTCTTC
>NA|TRBV27|NA|TRBJ2-7
CASSFTGRPYEQYF
TGTGCCAGCAGTTTTACAGGCAGACCCTACGAGCAGTACTTC
>NA|TRBV6-1|few|TRBJ2-5
CASSEVRPGTPHTRGETQYF
TGTGCCAGCAGTGAAGTGCGACCCGGGACACCCCACACCCGGGGAGAGACCCAGTACTTC
>NA|TRBV6-1|few|TRBJ2-3
CASSERAFTGTSTDTQYF
TGTGCCAGCAGTGAACGGGCTTTCACAGGTACTAGCACAGATACGCAGTATTTT
>NA|TRBV28|NA|TRBJ2-4
CASSVGPTVLAKNIQYF
TGTGCCAGCAGTGTAGGACCGACAGTGCTAGCCAAAAACATTCAGTACTTC
>NA|TRBV6-1|NA|TRBJ1-5
CASRQERQPQHF
TGTGCCAGCAGGCAGGAGCGCCAGCCCCAGCATTTT
>NA|TRBV5-4|NA|TRBJ1-5
CASSQETVNSNQPQHF
TGTGCCAGCAGCCAAGAAACAGTTAATAGCAATCAGCCCCAGCATTTT
>NA|TRBV11-2|NA|TRBJ2-7
CASSPTPTYEQYF
TGTGCCAGCAGCCCGACCCCCACCTACGAGCAGTACTTC
>TRBD1|TRBV5-1|NA|TRBJ1-4
CASSPTGGKAEKLFF
TGCGCCAGCAGCCCAACAGGGGGAAAAGCTGAAAAACTGTTTTTT
>NA|TRBV28|NA|TRBJ2-7
CASSLPLSTREQYF
TGTGCCAGCAGTTTACCCTTGTCTACGCGGGAGCAGTACTTC
>NA|TRBV6-5|NA|TRBJ2-7
CASSYSTVGFEQYF
TGTGCCAGCAGTTACTCGACAGTTGGGTTTGAGCAGTACTTC
>NA|TRBV25-1|NA|TRBJ2-5
CASSEWNVLRETQYF
TGTGCCAGCAGTGAGTGGAATGTTTTGAGAGAGACCCAGTACTTC
>NA|TRBV21-1|NA|TRBJ2-1
CASSTIDSSYNEQFF
TGTGCCAGCAGCACTATAGACAGCTCCTACAATGAGCAGTTCTTC
>NA|TRBV28|NA|TRBJ2-1
CASSPRRVAPRDEQFF
TGTGCCAGCAGTCCCCGTCGTGTGGCCCCGCGGGATGAGCAGTTCTTC
>TRBD1|TRBV28|NA|TRBJ2-7
CASGRQGNEQYF
TGTGCCAGCGGAAGACAGGGCAACGAGCAGTACTTC
>NA|TRBV6-1|many|TRBJ1-3
CASSQGRHSGNTIYF
TGTGCCAGCTCTCAAGGGCGCCACTCTGGAAACACCATATATTTT
>TRBD2|TRBV5-4|few|TRBJ2-2
CASTPGGTGELFF
TGTGCCAGCACTCCGGGGGGCACCGGGGAGCTGTTTTTT
>NA|TRBV30|NA|TRBJ2-2
CAWKQGGNGELFF
TGTGCCTGGAAGCAGGGGGGAAACGGGGAGCTGTTTTTT
>NA|TRBV2|few|TRBJ2-5
CASSRQIQETQYF
TGTGCCAGCAGTCGACAGATCCAAGAGACCCAGTACTTC
>TRBD1|TRBV2|NA|TRBJ1-1
CASSIWDRGNTEAFF
TGTGCCAGCAGTATCTGGGACAGGGGGAACACTGAAGCTTTCTTT
>NA|TRBV9|few|TRBJ2-7
CASSPEGLAGYEQYF
TGTGCCAGCAGCCCCGAGGGGCTCGCGGGTTACGAGCAGTACTTC
>TRBD1|TRBV6-5|NA|TRBJ2-3
CASSKHRGPADTQYF
TGTGCCAGCAGCAAACACAGGGGGCCCGCAGATACGCAGTATTTT
>TRBD2|TRBV11-1|NA|TRBJ2-3
CASSAGADTQYF
TGTGCCAGCAGCGCGGGGGCAGATACGCAGTATTTT
>NA|TRBV5-8|NA|TRBJ2-3
CASSLAGESFTDTQYF
TGTGCCAGCAGCTTGGCGGGGGAGTCCTTCACAGATACGCAGTATTTT
>NA|TRBV6-5|NA|TRBJ2-1
CASVWYNEQFF
TGTGCCAGCGTCTGGTACAATGAGCAGTTCTTC
>TRBD1|TRBV14|NA|TRBJ2-1
CASSQDWTGMDEQFF
TGTGCCAGCAGCCAAGACTGGACAGGGATGGATGAGCAGTTCTTC
>TRBD1|TRBV28|NA|TRBJ1-1
CASSRSGTGVRNTEAFF
TGTGCCAGCAGCCGATCGGGGACAGGGGTCCGTAACACTGAAGCTTTCTTT
>TRBD1|TRBV5-1|NA|TRBJ2-7
CASSLVTGRYEQYF
TGCGCCAGCAGCTTGGTGACAGGGCGTTACGAGCAGTACTTC
>TRBD1|TRBV5-4|few|TRBJ1-2
CASSQPGQGARYGYTF
TGTGCCAGCAGCCAACCCGGACAGGGGGCGCGCTATGGCTACACCTTC
>TRBD2|TRBV19|NA|TRBJ2-3
CASSRTAGRTDTQYF
TGTGCCAGTAGCCGCACAGCGGGACGCACAGATACGCAGTATTTT
>NA|TRBV30|few|TRBJ1-1
CAWSRVEGTEAFF
TGTGCCTGGAGTAGGGTGGAGGGCACTGAAGCTTTCTTT
>NA|TRBV27|NA|TRBJ1-2
CASSPAAGAYGYTF
TGTGCCAGCAGTCCGGCGGCAGGGGCCTATGGCTACACCTTC
>TRBD2|TRBV6-5|NA|TRBJ2-1
CASSLGGGPGNEQFF
TGTGCCAGCAGTCTTGGCGGGGGGCCCGGCAATGAGCAGTTCTTC
>NA|TRBV7-9|NA|TRBJ1-2
CASSFQGKENGYTF
TGTGCCAGCAGCTTTCAGGGGAAGGAGAATGGCTACACCTTC
>NA|TRBV5-1|NA|TRBJ1-6
CASSLEPFKGFSPLHF
TGCGCCAGCAGCTTGGAGCCGTTTAAGGGGTTCTCACCCCTCCACTTT
>NA|TRBV7-9|NA|TRBJ2-3
CASSLTDARDTQYF
TGTGCCAGCAGCTTAACGGATGCCCGGGATACGCAGTATTTT
>NA|TRBV19|NA|TRBJ1-2
CASNTGINYGYTF
TGTGCCAGTAATACGGGGATTAACTATGGCTACACCTTC
>NA|TRBV5-1|NA|TRBJ2-1
CASSLIGGTYNEQFF
TGCGCCAGCAGCTTGATAGGGGGAACTTACAATGAGCAGTTCTTC